The present entry profiles one T cell receptor (beta chain) with its context. This sample is drawn from a study of blood T cell repertoires in COVID-19. The ends lost 7 bases at V and 6 bases at J; junction bases unmatched: 5. Germline CDR1 and CDR2: ENHRY and SYGVKD. The CDR3 covers 14 residues. TCRdb's table, derived via immunoSEQ multiplex PCR, lists solely in-frame clones and lacks some. The table lists about 260,000 clones, around 86% of them singletons. The chain has TRBV10-3 and TRBJ2-1, with 11 bases aligning to TRBD1. Material for sequencing was peripheral blood. The sequence was collected from a woman in her sixties or seventies with COVID-19, enrolled during active disease. CDR3 sequence reads: CAIMRGTGGNEQFF. In DNA, the CDR3 is TGTGCCATCATGCGCGGGACAGGGGGCAATGAGCAGTTCTTC.